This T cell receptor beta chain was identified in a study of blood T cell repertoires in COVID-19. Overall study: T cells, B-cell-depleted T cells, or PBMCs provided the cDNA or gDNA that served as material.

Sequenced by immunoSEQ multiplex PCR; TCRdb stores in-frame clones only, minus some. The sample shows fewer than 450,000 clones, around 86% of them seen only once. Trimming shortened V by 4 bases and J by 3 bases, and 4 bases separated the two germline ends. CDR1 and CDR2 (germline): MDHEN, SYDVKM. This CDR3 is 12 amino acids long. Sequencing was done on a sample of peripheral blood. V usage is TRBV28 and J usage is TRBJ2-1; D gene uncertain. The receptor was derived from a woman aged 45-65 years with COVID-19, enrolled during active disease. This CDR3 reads CASSSNYNEQFF. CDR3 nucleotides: TGTGCCAGCAGTTCTAACTACAATGAGCAGTTCTTC.